This TCR beta chain was profiled in a study of T cell responses to AZD1222 COVID-19 vaccine (dated by TCRdb to the early 2020s). About the study as a whole: AZD1222 recipients given second doses at about 4 weeks or at about 12 weeks were pooled, since spike-specific TCR depth and breadth were not found to differ between the two schedules. A total of about 250 trial participants underwent TCR sequencing, of whom roughly 210 had received two doses of AZD1222 and some 26 had received two doses of the MenACWY control vaccine. Enrollment into the trials was organized by age into subgroups of 18-55, 56-69 and 70-plus years, and those subgroups contained roughly 150, 30 and 60 TCR-sequenced participants, respectively. Beyond this particular receptor, the publication reports: Because no samples from the day 14 peak response were available, repertoires could be characterized only after the peak T cell response. Spike-specific TCR breadth and depth rose significantly after two AZD1222 doses compared with day 0 and with MenACWY recipients. Only five or six AZD1222 recipients were SARS-CoV-2 seropositive at baseline, limiting conclusions about previously exposed vaccinees. In the small 56-69-year group, the increase in depth fell short of significance, most likely because of low power. Participants were mostly white British, with more females than males. The authors suggested clonal diversity may have been underestimated. Reportedly, close to half of the unique spike-specific TCRs recognized epitopes lying outside the regions that are mutated in the B.1.351 and B.1.1.7 variants. The whole spike protein was spanned by vaccine-associated CD4 TCRs, and dominant responses were seen in regions 160-218 and 743-854.

As concerns this clone: Its antigen specificity is not known. Per-base qualities were not stored, and no clone one base away is much larger.

The CDR3 regions of human TCRbeta chains were analyzed by immunosequencing. From the authors' description of their analysis: TCRs in the repertoires were matched against a reference library of SARS-CoV-2-specific TCRs that had been generated with the MIRA antigen-specificity platform. Breadth meant the fraction of unique TCRs that were SARS-CoV-2-associated, whereas depth meant the fraction of total T cells that were SARS-CoV-2-associated. Each spike-specific TCR was assigned to its reactive spike region and to a CD4 or CD8 class using the MIRA data. Log10-transformed breadth and depth values were compared by one-way ANOVA with Sidak's multiple comparisons tests. Sourced from immuneACCESS, this table was stored by TCRdb with only in-frame sequences that have V and J called. A share of the clones is absent; for the studies checked, an unresolved V gene accounts for under half, and the remainder has no known explanation. The D gene and trimming were derived from the DNA, and the V and J assignments and clone size from that table. The sample has 130,000 to 150,000 clones on record, 80% to 90% of them singletons. Of the sample, just over 5.5% is held by the ten largest clones.

Per the publication, the time point label means: baseline before first vaccination. The vaccinee samples were drawn from two UK trials, COV001 and COV002, one of which was a single-blind randomized controlled phase 2/3 trial testing AZD1222 (ChAdOx1 nCoV-19) in healthy adults. For TCRbeta chain sequencing, PBMC samples from trial participants were taken at day 0 and at day 28 after the second dose. The junction shows trimming of 2 bases on V and 11 bases on J, plus 13 bases between the germline ends. According to the germline V gene, CDR1 reads MGHRA and CDR2 reads YSYEKL. Reading from cysteine to phenylalanine, the CDR3 counts 13 amino acids. Only the CDR3 portion is preserved as DNA: 39 bases, with reading frame beginning at the first base.

This receptor was obtained from an adult in good health. The sequencing here drew on peripheral blood, taken on day 0 of AZD1222 vaccination. The chain was built from TRBV4-1 and TRBJ1-5, with the D gene not clear enough to name. The encoded CDR3 is CASSQTLRATQHF. The nucleotides are TGCGCCAGCAGCCAAACCTTAAGGGCGACCCAGCATTTT.